Detailed here is one TCR beta chain. The antigen is unknown. From germline, CDR1 is SGHRS and CDR2 YFSETQ. This CDR3 spans 13 amino acids. Per donor there was one draw, yielding a blood sample of roughly 2.5 ml. Each UMI harboured a 6-nucleotide sample barcode and was appended via template switching. Each CDR3 protein gets one entry in TCRdb, which reprocessed the 5' RACE reads and gives no DNA. The sample holds some 150,000 distinct CDR3 sequences. The data derive from a study of monozygotic twins with inflammatory bowel disease. General study points: Among IBD patients, fewer clonotypes were shared with others than among healthy twins, especially with disease activity. No difference in repertoire similarity was seen between concordant and discordant twins, possibly because power was limited.

The source of this sequence is a human donor with ulcerative colitis or Crohn's disease, or a healthy co-twin of an affected twin (not recorded which). Sequencing was performed on blood. The rearrangement joins TRBV5-1 to TRBJ2-7; the TCRdb call, TRBD1, lacks DNA for checking. Here the CDR3 reads CASSLDRASEQYF.